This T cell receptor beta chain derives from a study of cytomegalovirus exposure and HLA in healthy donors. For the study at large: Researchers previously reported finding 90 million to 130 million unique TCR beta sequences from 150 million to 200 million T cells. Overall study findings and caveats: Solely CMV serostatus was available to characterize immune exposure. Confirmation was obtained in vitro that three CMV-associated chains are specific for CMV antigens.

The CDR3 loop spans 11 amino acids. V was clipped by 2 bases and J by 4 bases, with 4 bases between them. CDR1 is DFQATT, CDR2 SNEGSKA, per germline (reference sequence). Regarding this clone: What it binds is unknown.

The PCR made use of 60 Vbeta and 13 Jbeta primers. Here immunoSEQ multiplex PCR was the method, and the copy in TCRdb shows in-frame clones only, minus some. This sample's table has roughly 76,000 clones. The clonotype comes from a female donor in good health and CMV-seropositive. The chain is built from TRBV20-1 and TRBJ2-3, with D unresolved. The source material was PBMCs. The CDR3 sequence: CSARQSDTQYF. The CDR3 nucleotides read TGCAGTGCTAGACAGTCAGATACGCAGTATTTT.